This T cell receptor (beta chain) was sequenced in a study of cytomegalovirus exposure and HLA in healthy donors. At the level of the study: Earlier, 100 million or so unique TCR beta sequences were recovered from about 200 million T cells by an analysis. Notes on the study in general: Available immune exposure information was restricted to CMV serostatus only. According to a later analysis, donors in an Asian-associated ancestry cluster reportedly had fewer N-insertions than the 666-donor mean.

Comment on this clone: No antigen is known for it.

The primer mix had 60 Vbeta and 13 Jbeta primers. Repertoires were generated with immunoSEQ multiplex PCR, while TCRdb's copy carries only in-frame clones and drops some. The table has around 150,000 clones, almost 80% seen once; the top ten hold under 0.8%. The CDR3 is made up of 13 amino acids. Germline lookup yields CDR1 SGHTA and CDR2 FQGTGA. Trimming stripped 6 bases from V and 1 base from J, with 9 bases between. The rearrangement links TRBV7-3 to TRBJ1-1; D might be TRBD1 (5 bases). Sequenced sample: PBMCs. The source of this sequence is a male donor in good health and CMV-seronegative. CDR3 loop: CASRKQGNTEAFF. In DNA, the CDR3 is TGTGCCAGCAGAAAGCAGGGGAACACTGAAGCTTTCTTT.